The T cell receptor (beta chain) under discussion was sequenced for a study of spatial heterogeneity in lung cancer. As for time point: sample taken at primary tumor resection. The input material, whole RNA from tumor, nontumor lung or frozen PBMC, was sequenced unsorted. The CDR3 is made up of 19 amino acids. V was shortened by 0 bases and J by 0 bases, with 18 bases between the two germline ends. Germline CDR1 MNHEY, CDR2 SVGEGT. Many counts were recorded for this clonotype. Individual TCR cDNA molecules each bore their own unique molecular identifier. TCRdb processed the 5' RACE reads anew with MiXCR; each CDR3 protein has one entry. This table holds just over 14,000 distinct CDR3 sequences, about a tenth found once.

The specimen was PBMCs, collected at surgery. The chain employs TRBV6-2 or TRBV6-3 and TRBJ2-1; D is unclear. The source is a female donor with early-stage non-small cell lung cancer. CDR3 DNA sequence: TGTGCCAGCAGTTACTCCCTGGCAAAATCGAAAGTCTCCTACAATGAGCAGTTCTTC. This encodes CASSYSLAKSKVSYNEQFF.